These T cell receptor beta chains were read from a single sample in a study of blood T cell repertoires in COVID-19. The assay was immunoSEQ multiplex PCR, and TCRdb's table has in-frame clones only and misses some. The repertoire holds roughly 250,000 clones, with about 80% as singletons. The sample consisted of peripheral blood. These receptors were collected from a person aged 65-85 years with COVID-19, enrolled during active disease. Both conserved end residues are trimmed from each CDR3.

j_call v_call cdr3_aa
TRBJ1-1 TRBV11-2 ASRLTAGTEAF
TRBJ2-1 TRBV28 ASSLIGQGAGWQF
TRBJ2-5 TRBV6-5 ASWRTAQETQY
TRBJ1-4 TRBV7-9 ASSLEAQGNEKLF
TRBJ1-4 TRBV5-5 ASSLAGFEKLF
TRBJ2-4 TRBV7-8 ATSLGGTKNIQY
TRBJ1-6 TRBV7-9 ASSFDPGQGNSPLH
TRBJ1-3 TRBV7-8 ASSLDSPRNTIY
TRBJ1-2 TRBV5-5 ASSTGQGNGYT
TRBJ2-3 TRBV20-1 SASRIRDRSTDTQY